Listed here are 10 T cell receptor beta chains from one sample, sequenced in a study of blood T cell repertoires in COVID-19. Some clones are missing from TCRdb's copy, which holds only in-frame ones; the method was immunoSEQ multiplex PCR. The sample shows 450,000 to 500,000 clones, about 85% of them seen only once. Sample: PBMCs or T cells enriched from blood (not recorded which). These TCRs come from a woman aged 18-29 years who had recovered from COVID-19.

The DNA of the CDR3 is TGTGCCAGCAGTGAGACAGGGGCGGATTCACCCCTCCACTTT. This gives the protein CASSETGADSPLHF. The chain combines TRBV2 with TRBJ1-6; 8 positions match TRBD1. The CDR3 has 14 residues. Germline CDR1 SNHLY, CDR2 FYNNEI. Trimming cost V 3 bases and J 8 bases; bases outside gene matches: 3.

The gene calls are TRBV10-1 and TRBJ1-1, with a weak D call TRBD1 (5 bases). This CDR3 comprises 14 residues. The V gene lost 5 bases and the J gene lost 0 bases, with 10 bases spanning the gap. The germline V gene encodes CDR1 WNHNN and CDR2 SYGVQD (reference sequence). CDR3 sequence (DNA): TGCGCCAGCAGTCCGGGGGGACTGAACACTGAAGCTTTCTTT. Translating it yields CASSPGGLNTEAFF.

The rearrangement uses TRBV5-4 and TRBJ2-1; TRBD1 matches at 9 bases. V lost 2 bases and J lost 8; bases outside the gene matches: 11. This CDR3 comprises 16 residues. Germline values: CDR1 SGHNT, CDR2 YYREEE (reference sequence). Here the CDR3 reads CASSLQPGQGSHEQFF. CDR3 nucleotide sequence: TGTGCCAGCAGCTTACAGCCGGGACAGGGTAGTCATGAGCAGTTCTTC.

V gene TRBV5-1 combines with J gene TRBJ2-1, with 10 positions matching TRBD1. The CDR3 runs 16 residues. V was clipped by 0 bases and J by 9 bases; unmatched bases: 9. Germline values: CDR1 SGHRS, CDR2 YFSETQ. CDR3 DNA: TGCGCCAGCAGCTTGGAGGGGACAGGGGATTTGGGTGAGCAGTTCTTC. Protein product: CASSLEGTGDLGEQFF.

The chain uses TRBV5-1 and TRBJ1-2; 7 nucleotides line up with TRBD1. The V and J ends lost 4 bases and 5 bases, in that order; junction bases with no gene match: 20. The length of the CDR3 is 18 residues. CDR1 SGHRS and CDR2 YFSETQ come from the germline V gene. The CDR3 sequence: CASSEDFTGQPLSYGYTF. The CDR3 DNA is TGCGCCAGCAGCGAAGACTTTACGGGACAGCCACTTTCTTATGGCTACACCTTC.

The rearrangement links TRBV5-1 to TRBJ2-5; D is unclear. The CDR3 consists of 13 residues. Trimming cost V 5 bases and J 3 bases, with 11 bases left between them. Germline-derived CDR1 and CDR2 are SGHRS and YFSETQ. CDR3 loop: CASSQDSEETQYF. CDR3 coding DNA: TGCGCCAGCAGTCAAGACTCTGAAGAGACCCAGTACTTC.

This chain connects TRBV27 to TRBJ2-1, with D perhaps TRBD1 (5 bases). Germline V gene lookup returns CDR1 MNHEY and CDR2 SMNVEV (reference sequence). The length of the CDR3 is 13 residues. Trimming cost V 0 bases and J 11 bases, with 11 bases left between them. The CDR3 nucleotides read TGTGCCAGCAGTTTATCGGACAATAGTAAGCAGTTCTTC. This gives the protein CASSLSDNSKQFF.

This chain connects TRBV5-5 to TRBJ1-4; D is uncertain. The CDR3 contains 15 residues. Per the germline V gene, CDR1 is SGHKS and CDR2 is YYEKEE (reference sequence). V gave up 3 bases and J gave up 4 bases, with 13 bases separating them. The CDR3 sequence is CASSSPQAGNEKLFF. CDR3 DNA: TGTGCCAGCAGCTCCCCGCAGGCGGGTAATGAAAAACTGTTTTTT.

The V gene is TRBV19, the J gene TRBJ1-2; D gene uncertain. Germline CDR1 and CDR2: LNHDA and SQIVND (reference sequence). CDR3 size: 16 residues. V gave up 3 bases and J gave up 8 bases, with 22 bases separating them. CDR3 sequence: CASSMEGRRGYTGYTF. Written as DNA, the CDR3 is TGTGCCAGTAGTATGGAGGGCAGGCGCGGCTATACGGGCTACACCTTC.

The genes are TRBV7-9 and TRBJ2-2; D is unclear. The CDR3 covers 14 residues. CDR1 and CDR2 from the germline V gene are SEHNR and FQNEAQ (reference sequence). The V gene lost 1 base and the J gene lost 4 bases, with 7 bases spanning the gap. For the CDR3, the DNA is TGTGCCAGCAGCTTAGACAGTTTCACCGGGGAGCTGTTTTTT. It encodes CASSLDSFTGELFF.